This TCR beta chain was sequenced in a study of metastatic and nonmetastatic thyroid tumors. Regarding the study as a whole: Across blood and tumor, TCR beta diversity in malignant thyroid tumors was reportedly significantly higher than in benign nodules.

Patients underwent thyroid surgery, and none had received any treatment before it. In regard to this clone: Its antigen is undetermined.

Via MiXCR, TCRdb re-called the PCR reads. The table includes fewer than 13,000 clones, more than 25% detected once. The specimen sequenced was tumor tissue. The receptor's source is a female donor with papillary thyroid cancer or a benign thyroid nodule (not recorded which). Some clones in this sample may be carry-over from other donors' samples.

In DNA form, the CDR3 reads TGTGCCTGGAGTGCAGGACTAGCGGGGGGATACACCGGGGAGCTGTTTTTT. It specifies CAWSAGLAGGYTGELFF. The chain has TRBV30 and TRBJ2-2; 14 nucleotides match TRBD2. Per germline, CDR1 GTSNPN and CDR2 SVGIG (reference sequence). The CDR3 extends over 17 amino acids. V lost 1 base, J lost 3 bases, and 4 bases stayed unmatched.